The entry that follows covers one T cell receptor beta chain sequence. The antigen is unknown. Trimming left V 3 bases short and J 15 bases short, with 21 bases between. Germline CDR1 and CDR2: DFQATT and SNEGSKA (reference sequence). The CDR3 covers 13 residues. Here immunoSEQ multiplex PCR was the method, and the copy in TCRdb shows in-frame clones only, minus some. The sample lists 150,000 to 200,000 clones, more than 80% occurring once. This record belongs to a study of T cell responses to AZD1222 COVID-19 vaccine. The study, taken as a whole, reports: CD4 TCRs linked to vaccination spanned spike, dominating at 160-218 and 743-854. Donors in the cohort were predominantly white British and more often female, and clonal diversity was possibly underestimated.

This chain joins TRBV20-1 and TRBJ1-5; the D is unclear. This clonotype originated in an adult who received the MenACWY meningococcal vaccine as a control. Sample: peripheral blood, taken 28 days after the second dose of the MenACWY control vaccine. The CDR3 sequence: CSASPETGPLAHF. CDR3 sequence (DNA): TGCAGTGCTAGTCCTGAAACCGGGCCCCTCGCGCATTTT.